This T cell receptor (beta chain) was captured in a study of cytomegalovirus exposure and HLA in healthy donors. As concerns this clone: The antigen remains unidentified.

Study-wide results and caveats: In most subjects, TCR beta sequences reportedly gave accurate predictions of HLA-A and HLA-B alleles. Later analysis suggested most CMV-associated TCR beta chains were HLA-restricted. The authors assumed roughly uniform sequencing depth across donors for presence/absence analyses.

The PCR used 60 Vbeta and 13 Jbeta primers. Sequenced by immunoSEQ multiplex PCR; TCRdb stores in-frame clones only, minus some. The repertoire holds some 60,000 clones, with 70% to 90% as singletons. Looked up from germline, CDR1 is MNHEY and CDR2 is SMNVEV (reference sequence). V was pared by 3 bases and J by 5 bases, with 11 bases between. This CDR3 contains 13 residues. The receptor's source is a man younger than 35 in good health and CMV-seronegative. The chain is built from TRBV27 and TRBJ2-7; TRBD1 is a possible D gene (5 bases). Sequencing was performed on PBMCs. In DNA, the CDR3 is TGTGCCAGCAGTTTTGGCAGGGCCCACGAGCAGTACTTC. Its translation is CASSFGRAHEQYF.